This TCR beta chain comes out of a study of blood T cell repertoires in COVID-19. Study background: The samples span acute and convalescent COVID-19 from the United States, Italy and Spain. PBMCs, B-cell-depleted T cells, or T cells were the source of the cDNA or gDNA that made up the material.

It was during active infection that Seattle patients were enrolled and then longitudinally followed. The CDR3 runs 14 residues. Trimming took off 4 bases at V and 8 bases at J, with 14 bases between the two ends. In germline, CDR1 is MNHEY, CDR2 SVGAGI. As handled by the study authors: Reference gene primer amplification gave estimated nucleated cell counts. Produced via immunoSEQ multiplex PCR; TCRdb's table is partial and in-frame only. The DNA was the basis for D and trimming; V, J and clone size are from that table. Here the sample spans about 440,000 clones, about nine tenths being singletons. The sample comprised peripheral blood. V gene TRBV6-5 combines with J gene TRBJ2-2; D is perhaps TRBD2 (5 bases). The sequence was obtained from a woman aged 50 to 65 with COVID-19, enrolled during active disease. The CDR3 spells CASSFPGLRGELFF. For the CDR3, the DNA is TGTGCCAGCAGTTTCCCTGGACTCAGAGGGGAGCTGTTTTTT.